This TCR beta chain was documented in a study of blood T cell repertoires in COVID-19. As handled by the study authors: Scientists estimated how many nucleated cells there were by amplifying reference gene primers. TCRdb's table, derived via immunoSEQ multiplex PCR, lists solely in-frame clones and lacks some. The D gene and trimming were derived from the DNA, and the V and J assignments and clone size from that table. The sample shows 200,000 to 250,000 clones, 82% of them seen only once. Cohort assignment relied on participant-reported clinical history. All recovered Cohort 3 donors got two negative PCRs, got clearance, or saw symptom resolution. The source of this sequence is a woman in her sixties who had recovered from COVID-19. The sequenced sample consisted of PBMCs or T cells enriched from blood (not recorded which).

CDR3 protein: CASSLSKALAVVWQFF. The CDR3, as DNA: TGTGCCAGCAGTTTATCAAAGGCGCTAGCTGTGGTCTGGCAGTTCTTC. This rearrangement joins TRBV27 to TRBJ2-1; a weak D match, TRBD2 (5 bases). The V gene's germline CDR1 is MNHEY and CDR2 SMNVEV (reference sequence). The CDR3 has 16 residues. Deletions cut 0 bases from V and 12 bases from J, with 21 bases between.